The entry below describes one T cell receptor (beta chain). Its target is not known. The CDR3 is made up of 17 amino acids. CDR1 is MNHEY, CDR2 SVGAGI, per germline. Trimming removed 0 bases from V and 4 bases from J; junction bases left unmatched: 12. The data originate from a study of T-cell memory formation after mild COVID-19. Findings and limits, study-wide: Day 15 to 85 contractors were CD4/CD8 balanced; later expanders leaned CD4+. Nothing confirmed that second-wave clones peaking on day 37 were specific for SARS-CoV-2. Researchers found some responding clones in pre-infection memory, a sign that cross-reactive memory joined.

TCRalpha and TCRbeta libraries used 5'RACE with constant-segment primers and UMIs. One entry per CDR3 protein, called by TCRdb with MiXCR from the 5' RACE reads. The table shows 450,000 to 650,000 distinct CDR3 sequences, with around 21% occurring only once. The specimen was PBMCs or a T cell subset sorted from them (not recorded which). The chain is built from TRBV6-5 and TRBJ2-7; 7 nucleotides line up with TRBD2. This TCR was recovered from an adult woman who had mild COVID-19 (a few samples of this study predate the infection). Cell type and time point are not known. The CDR3 DNA is TGTGCCAGCAGTTACTCGAGACAACTAGCGTTTTCATACGAGCAGTACTTC. Translation gives CASSYSRQLAFSYEQYF.